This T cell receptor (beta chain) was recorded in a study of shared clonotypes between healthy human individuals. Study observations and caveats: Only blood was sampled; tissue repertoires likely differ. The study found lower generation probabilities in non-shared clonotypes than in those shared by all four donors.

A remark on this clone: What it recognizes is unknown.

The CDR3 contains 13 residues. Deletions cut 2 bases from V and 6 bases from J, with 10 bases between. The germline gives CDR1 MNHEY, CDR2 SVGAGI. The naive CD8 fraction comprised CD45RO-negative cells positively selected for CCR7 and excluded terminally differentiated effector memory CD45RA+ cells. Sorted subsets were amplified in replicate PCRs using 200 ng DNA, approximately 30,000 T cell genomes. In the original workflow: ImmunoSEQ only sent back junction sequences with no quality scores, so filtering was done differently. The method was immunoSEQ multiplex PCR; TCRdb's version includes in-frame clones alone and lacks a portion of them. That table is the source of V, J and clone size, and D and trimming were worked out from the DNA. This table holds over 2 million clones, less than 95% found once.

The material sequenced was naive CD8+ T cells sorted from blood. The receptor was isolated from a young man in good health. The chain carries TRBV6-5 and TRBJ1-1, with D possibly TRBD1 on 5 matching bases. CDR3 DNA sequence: TGTGCCAGCAGTTACGTTGGGGGGGCTGAAGCTTTCTTT. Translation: CASSYVGGAEAFF.